The present entry profiles one T cell receptor (beta chain) with its context. Its target is unknown. The sample is drawn from a study of cytomegalovirus exposure and HLA in healthy donors. Everyone who donated was a healthy bone marrow donor. The PCR used 60 Vbeta and 13 Jbeta primers. Method: immunoSEQ multiplex PCR; TCRdb's copy keeps in-frame clones and lacks some. The sample records some 140,000 clones, under 80% being singletons. Trimming pared 5 bases from V and 1 base from J, leaving 9 bases between. The CDR3 runs to 13 residues. Germline CDR1 reads SGHVS; CDR2 reads FNYEAQ. Overall study findings and caveats: HLA alleles were associated with roughly 17,000 TCR beta sequences in a later analysis at 0.05 false discovery rate. Among the most significant clusters, several appeared linked to common viral pathogens in a later analysis. Whilst most TCR sequences proved rare, a subset of public TCRs occurred across many donors.

The sequence came from a man between 25 and 39 years old in good health and CMV-seronegative. The specimen was PBMCs. The gene calls are TRBV7-6 and TRBJ2-7; tentatively, D is TRBD1 (6 bases). CDR3 nucleotide sequence: TGTGCCAGCAGCCCCGGACAGTCCTACGAGCAGTACTTC. Amino acid sequence: CASSPGQSYEQYF.